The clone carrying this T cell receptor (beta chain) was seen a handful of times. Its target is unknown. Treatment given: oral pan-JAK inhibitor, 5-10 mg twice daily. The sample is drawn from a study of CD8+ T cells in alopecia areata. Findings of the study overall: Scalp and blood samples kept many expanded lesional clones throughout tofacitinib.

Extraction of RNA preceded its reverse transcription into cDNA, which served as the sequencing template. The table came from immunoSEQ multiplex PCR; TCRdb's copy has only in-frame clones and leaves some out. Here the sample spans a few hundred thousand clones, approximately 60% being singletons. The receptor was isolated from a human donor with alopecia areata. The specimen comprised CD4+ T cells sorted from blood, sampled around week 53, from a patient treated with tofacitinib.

The CDR3 DNA sequence: TGTGCCAGCAGCCAGTCACAGAAGCGGGGGGTCTACAATGAGCAGTTCTTC. This translates into CASSQSQKRGVYNEQFF. The chain uses TRBV5-4 and TRBJ2-1; 9 positions match TRBD2. This CDR3 has 17 residues. Per the germline V gene, CDR1 is SGHNT and CDR2 is YYREEE (reference sequence). The V gene end was trimmed by 4 bases and the J gene end by 3 bases; junction bases not matched to a gene: 11.